This record concerns one T cell receptor (beta chain) sequence. Source study methods: For nucleated cells, counts were estimated from reference gene primer amplification. Clones were read by immunoSEQ multiplex PCR, and TCRdb kept only the in-frame ones, dropping some. V and J calls and clone size follow that table, whereas D and trimming were derived from the DNA. Of approximately 59,000 clones detected, roughly four fifths appear once; the ten largest clones hold under 35%. These data are taken from a study of blood T cell repertoires in COVID-19. Whole-study context: From the United States, Italy and Spain came samples of acute and convalescent COVID-19. Sources were T cells, B-cell-depleted T cells, or PBMCs; the material itself was cDNA or gDNA.

Between the trimmed V and J ends, which lost 6 bases and 4 bases, there was a span of 10 bases. This CDR3 contains 12 residues. Enrolment of Seattle patients took place during active infection, and they were followed longitudinally. This clonotype was obtained from a man aged 55 to 70 with COVID-19, enrolled during active disease. The chain joins TRBV12-3 or TRBV12-4 to TRBJ2-7; D not certain. The material sequenced was peripheral blood. CDR3 coding DNA: TGTGCCAGCAGCTCGACTGGGTACGAGCAGTACTTC. Translating it yields CASSSTGYEQYF.